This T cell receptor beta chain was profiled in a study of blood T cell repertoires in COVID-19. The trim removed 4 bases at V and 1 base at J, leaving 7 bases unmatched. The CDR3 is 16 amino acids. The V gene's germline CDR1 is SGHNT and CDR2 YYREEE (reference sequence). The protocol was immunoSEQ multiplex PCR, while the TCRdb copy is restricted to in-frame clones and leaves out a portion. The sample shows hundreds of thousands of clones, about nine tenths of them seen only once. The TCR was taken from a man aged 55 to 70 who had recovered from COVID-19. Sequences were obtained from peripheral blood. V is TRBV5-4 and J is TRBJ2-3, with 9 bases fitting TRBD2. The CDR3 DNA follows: TGTGCCAGCAGCCAGACTGGCGGGGGGGGCACAGATACGCAGTATTTT. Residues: CASSQTGGGGTDTQYF.